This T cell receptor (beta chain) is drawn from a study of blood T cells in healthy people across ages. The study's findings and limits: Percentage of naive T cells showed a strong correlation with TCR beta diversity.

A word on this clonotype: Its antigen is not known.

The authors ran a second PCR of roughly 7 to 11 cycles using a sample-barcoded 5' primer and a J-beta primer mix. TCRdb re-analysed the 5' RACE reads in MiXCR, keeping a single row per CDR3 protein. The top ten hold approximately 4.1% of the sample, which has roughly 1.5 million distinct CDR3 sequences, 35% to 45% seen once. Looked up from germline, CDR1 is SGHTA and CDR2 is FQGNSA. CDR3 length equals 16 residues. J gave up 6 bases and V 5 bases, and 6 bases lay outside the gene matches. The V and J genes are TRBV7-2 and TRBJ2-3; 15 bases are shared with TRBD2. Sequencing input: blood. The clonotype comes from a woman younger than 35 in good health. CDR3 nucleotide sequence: TGTGCCAGCAGCCCCATTGGGACTAGCGGGAGGGATACGCAGTATTTT. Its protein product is CASSPIGTSGRDTQYF.